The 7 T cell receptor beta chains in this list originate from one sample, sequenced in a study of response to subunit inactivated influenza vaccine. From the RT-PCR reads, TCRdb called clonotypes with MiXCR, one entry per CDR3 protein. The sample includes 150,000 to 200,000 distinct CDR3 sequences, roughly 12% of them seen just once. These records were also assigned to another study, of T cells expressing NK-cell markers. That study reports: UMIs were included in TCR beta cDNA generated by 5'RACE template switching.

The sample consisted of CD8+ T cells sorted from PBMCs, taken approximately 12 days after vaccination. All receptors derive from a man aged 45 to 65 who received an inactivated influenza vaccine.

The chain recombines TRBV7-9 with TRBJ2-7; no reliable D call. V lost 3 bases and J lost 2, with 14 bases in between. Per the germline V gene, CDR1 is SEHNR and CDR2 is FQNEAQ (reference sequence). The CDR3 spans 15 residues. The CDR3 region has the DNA TGTGCCAGCAGCTTGCCGACCGTATGGCCCTACGAGCAGTACTTC. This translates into CASSLPTVWPYEQYF.

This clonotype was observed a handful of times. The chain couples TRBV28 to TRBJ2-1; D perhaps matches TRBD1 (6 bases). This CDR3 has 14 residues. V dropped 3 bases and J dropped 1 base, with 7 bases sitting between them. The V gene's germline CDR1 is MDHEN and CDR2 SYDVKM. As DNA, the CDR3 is TGTGCCAGCAGTTTCAGGGGATCCTACAATGAGCAGTTCTTC. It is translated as CASSFRGSYNEQFF. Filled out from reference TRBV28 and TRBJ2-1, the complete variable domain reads DVKVTQSSRYLVKRTGEKVFLECVQDMDHENMFWYRQDPGLGLRLIYFSYDVKMKEKGDIPEGYSVSREKKERFSLILESASTNQTSMYLCASSFRGSYNEQFFGPGTRLTVL.

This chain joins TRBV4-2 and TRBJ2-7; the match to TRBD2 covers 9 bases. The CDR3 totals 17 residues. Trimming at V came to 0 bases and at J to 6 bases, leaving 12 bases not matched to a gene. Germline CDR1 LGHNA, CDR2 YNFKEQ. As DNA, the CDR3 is TGTGCCAGCAGCCAAGATCTGGCTTTAGCGGGAGCTCTCGAGCAGTACTTC. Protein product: CASSQDLALAGALEQYF.

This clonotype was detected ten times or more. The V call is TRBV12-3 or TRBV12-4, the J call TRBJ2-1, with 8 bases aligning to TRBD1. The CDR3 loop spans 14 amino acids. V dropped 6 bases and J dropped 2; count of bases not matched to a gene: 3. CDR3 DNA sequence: TGTGCCAGCAGCCCGACAGGGGCCTACAATGAGCAGTTCTTC. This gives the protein CASSPTGAYNEQFF.

As DNA, the CDR3 is TGTGCCAGCAGCCAAGAACGGGGATTCTACGAGCAGTACTTC. Its translation: CASSQERGFYEQYF. J is TRBJ2-7 and V is TRBV4-2, with D perhaps TRBD2 (5 bases). Germline V gene lookup returns CDR1 LGHNA and CDR2 YNFKEQ. The CDR3 length is 14 residues. The germline V and J ends were trimmed by 0 bases and 3 bases, with 9 bases remaining between them.

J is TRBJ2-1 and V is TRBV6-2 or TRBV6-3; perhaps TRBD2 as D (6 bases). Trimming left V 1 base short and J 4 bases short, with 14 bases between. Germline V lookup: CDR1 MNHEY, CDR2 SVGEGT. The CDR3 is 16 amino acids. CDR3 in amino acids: CASSYWLRDRYNEQFF. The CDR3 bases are TGTGCCAGCAGTTACTGGTTGCGGGATAGGTACAATGAGCAGTTCTTC.

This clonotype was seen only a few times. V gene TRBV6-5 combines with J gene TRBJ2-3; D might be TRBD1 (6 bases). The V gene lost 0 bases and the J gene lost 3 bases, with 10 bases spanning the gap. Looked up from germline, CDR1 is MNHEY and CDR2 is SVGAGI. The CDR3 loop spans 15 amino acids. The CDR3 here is CASSYSRGRTDTQYF. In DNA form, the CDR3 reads TGTGCCAGCAGTTACTCGAGGGGGAGAACAGATACGCAGTATTTT.